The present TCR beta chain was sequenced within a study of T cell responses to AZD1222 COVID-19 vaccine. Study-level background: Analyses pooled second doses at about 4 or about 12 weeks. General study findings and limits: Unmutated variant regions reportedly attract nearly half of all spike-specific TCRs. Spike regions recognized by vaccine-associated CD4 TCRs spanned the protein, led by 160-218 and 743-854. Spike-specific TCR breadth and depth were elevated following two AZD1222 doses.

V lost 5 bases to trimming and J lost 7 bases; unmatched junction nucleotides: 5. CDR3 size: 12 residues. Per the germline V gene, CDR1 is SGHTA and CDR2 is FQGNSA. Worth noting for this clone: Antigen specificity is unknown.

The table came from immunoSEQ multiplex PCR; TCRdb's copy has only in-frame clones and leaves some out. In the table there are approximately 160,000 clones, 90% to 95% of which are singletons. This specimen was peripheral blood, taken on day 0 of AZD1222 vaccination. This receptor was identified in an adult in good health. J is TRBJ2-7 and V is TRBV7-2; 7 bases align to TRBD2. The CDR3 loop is CASSRSGWEQYF. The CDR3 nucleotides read TGTGCCAGCAGCCGTAGCGGGTGGGAGCAGTACTTC.